Listed below are T cell receptor beta chains from one sample, sequenced in a study of blood T cell repertoires in COVID-19. The assay was immunoSEQ multiplex PCR, and TCRdb's table has in-frame clones only and misses some. The sample lists some 150,000 clones, roughly 87% occurring once. The specimen was peripheral blood. The receptors here all came from a human donor in a cohort sampled during active COVID-19. CDR3s include the opening cysteine and the closing phenylalanine or tryptophan. The D gene is left open where the match is weak. Some rows mark clone size as missing; the rest say once, few, many or name a class of expanded clone.

size,V,D,J,CDR3,DNA
once,TRBV7-9,NA,TRBJ2-1,CASSSYLLAKESYNEQFF,TGTGCCAGCAGCTCTTACCTCTTAGCGAAGGAGTCCTACAATGAGCAGTTCTTC
NA,TRBV2,TRBD1,TRBJ2-7,CASSEAKWDRGYEQYF,TGTGCCAGCAGTGAAGCCAAGTGGGACAGGGGCTACGAGCAGTACTTC
once,TRBV27,TRBD2,TRBJ2-3,CASATQRGATDTQYF,TGTGCCAGCGCGACCCAGCGGGGGGCCACAGATACGCAGTATTTT
NA,TRBV5-8,NA,TRBJ1-2,CASSLQGQDYGYTF,TGTGCCAGCAGCCTCCAGGGGCAGGACTATGGCTACACCTTC
NA,TRBV29-1,TRBD2,TRBJ2-1,CSVARGGFRSYNEQFF,TGCAGCGTTGCTCGGGGGGGATTTCGGTCCTACAATGAGCAGTTCTTC
NA,TRBV18,TRBD1,TRBJ1-1,CASSPRETGVLTEAFF,TGTGCCAGCTCACCTAGGGAGACAGGGGTACTCACTGAAGCTTTCTTT
NA,TRBV7-6,NA,TRBJ2-4,CASSEDVGNIQYF,TGTGCCAGCTCCGAGGATGTCGGAAACATTCAGTACTTC
once,TRBV5-1,NA,TRBJ1-3,CASRPGVPGNTIYF,TGCGCCAGCAGGCCCGGGGTCCCCGGAAACACCATATATTTT
NA,TRBV19,TRBD1,TRBJ2-7,CASSSQGALSYEQYF,TGTGCCAGTAGTTCTCAGGGGGCCCTCTCCTACGAGCAGTACTTC
NA,TRBV18,TRBD1,TRBJ2-5,CASSIQYAGTGGETQYF,TGTGCCAGCTCAATCCAATACGCCGGGACAGGGGGAGAGACCCAGTACTTC
NA,TRBV7-9,NA,TRBJ2-1,CASSLRGAGAYNEQFF,TGTGCCAGCAGCTTACGTGGGGCAGGGGCCTACAATGAGCAGTTCTTC
NA,TRBV5-1,NA,TRBJ2-3,CASSVDYSGADTQYF,TGCGCCAGCAGCGTGGACTATTCCGGCGCAGATACGCAGTATTTT
NA,TRBV9,NA,TRBJ2-2,CASSVVSSGELFF,TGTGCCAGCAGCGTAGTTTCATCCGGGGAGCTGTTTTTT
NA,TRBV9,NA,TRBJ2-1,CASSVGGASTYNEQFF,TGTGCCAGCAGCGTAGGCGGGGCTAGTACCTACAATGAGCAGTTCTTC
few,TRBV7-9,TRBD1,TRBJ1-3,CASSSRRGLSGNTIYF,TGTGCCAGCAGCTCGCGCAGGGGGCTCTCTGGAAACACCATATATTTT
NA,TRBV9,NA,TRBJ2-1,CASSVTGRAPYNEQFF,TGTGCCAGCAGCGTAACCGGCAGGGCGCCCTACAATGAGCAGTTCTTC
NA,TRBV18,TRBD1,TRBJ1-1,CASSPFIQGVRDTEAFF,TGTGCCAGCTCACCATTTATCCAGGGGGTGAGGGACACTGAAGCTTTCTTT
once,TRBV2,TRBD2,TRBJ2-5,CASSEAWRGSWETQYF,TGTGCCAGCAGTGAAGCTTGGCGGGGGAGCTGGGAGACCCAGTACTTC
NA,TRBV10-2,TRBD2,TRBJ2-5,CASKLAGAQETQYF,TGCGCCAGCAAACTAGCGGGGGCCCAAGAGACCCAGTACTTC
NA,TRBV5-1,NA,TRBJ2-5,CASSLGHIQETQYF,TGCGCCAGCAGCTTGGGGCATATCCAAGAGACCCAGTACTTC
NA,TRBV5-1,TRBD1,TRBJ1-2,CASSLGDRGFGYTF,TGCGCCAGCAGCTTGGGGGACAGGGGGTTTGGCTACACCTTC
NA,TRBV7-9,TRBD1,TRBJ1-3,CASSLGGTGDGNTIYF,TGTGCCAGCAGCTTAGGCGGGACAGGGGATGGAAACACCATATATTTT
NA,TRBV30,NA,TRBJ2-5,CAWSAAGPEAGQYF,TGTGCCTGGAGTGCCGCCGGGCCAGAGGCGGGCCAGTACTTC
NA,TRBV4-3,TRBD1,TRBJ1-2,CASSQDYGTAYGYTF,TGCGCCAGCAGCCAAGATTATGGGACAGCATATGGCTACACCTTC
NA,TRBV19,NA,TRBJ2-1,CASRMERGNEQFF,TGTGCCAGTAGAATGGAGAGGGGGAATGAGCAGTTCTTC
NA,TRBV5-1,NA,TRBJ1-1,CASSLDRPRSTEAFF,TGCGCCAGCAGCTTGGACAGGCCGAGGAGCACTGAAGCTTTCTTT
NA,TRBV4-1,TRBD1,TRBJ1-2,CASSQGTGYGYTF,TGCGCCAGCAGCCAAGGGACAGGGTATGGCTACACCTTC
NA,TRBV27,NA,TRBJ2-1,CASSSGLFLSSEQFF,TGTGCCAGCAGTTCCGGACTTTTCTTAAGCAGTGAGCAGTTCTTC
NA,TRBV11-2,TRBD1,TRBJ1-2,CASSSGTVDGYTF,TGTGCCAGCAGCTCCGGGACAGTGGACGGCTACACCTTC
NA,TRBV5-1,TRBD1,TRBJ1-5,CASSLGTDNQPQHF,TGCGCCAGCAGCCTAGGGACAGACAATCAGCCCCAGCATTTT
NA,TRBV7-9,NA,TRBJ2-7,CASSSRTDTYEQYF,TGTGCCAGCAGCTCCCGGACAGACACCTACGAGCAGTACTTC
NA,TRBV19,NA,TRBJ2-7,CASSNGHSYEQYF,TGTGCCAGTAGTAACGGACATTCCTACGAGCAGTACTTC
once,TRBV10-3,NA,TRBJ2-1,CAMASGTSSYNEQFF,TGTGCCATGGCCTCCGGGACATCCTCCTACAATGAGCAGTTCTTC
NA,TRBV10-3,TRBD1,TRBJ1-2,CAISESGQGWSSAGYTF,TGTGCCATCAGTGAATCTGGACAGGGGTGGTCCTCCGCTGGCTACACCTTC
NA,TRBV25-1,NA,TRBJ1-1,CASSLRAGTEAFF,TGTGCCAGCAGTTTGAGGGCTGGCACTGAAGCTTTCTTT
NA,TRBV7-3,NA,TRBJ2-2,CASSFSPGAGELFF,TGTGCCAGCAGCTTCTCTCCGGGGGCCGGGGAGCTGTTTTTT
NA,TRBV27,NA,TRBJ2-7,CASSLLSTRNEQYF,TGTGCCAGCAGTTTGCTTTCGACTCGGAACGAGCAGTACTTC
once,TRBV4-3,TRBD1,TRBJ1-2,CASSQDTGQGRGYTF,TGCGCCAGCAGCCAAGATACCGGACAGGGACGTGGCTACACCTTC
NA,TRBV9,NA,TRBJ2-4,CASSVGERREAKNIQYF,TGTGCCAGCAGCGTAGGGGAGCGGCGAGAAGCCAAAAACATTCAGTACTTC
NA,TRBV19,NA,TRBJ2-3,CASSGGLQDTQYF,TGTGCCAGTAGCGGAGGGTTGCAAGATACGCAGTATTTT